The 20 T cell receptor beta chains reported below all come from one sample, sequenced in a study of tumor-infiltrating lymphocytes in oesophageal squamous cell carcinoma. One entry per CDR3 protein results from TCRdb running MiXCR on the PCR reads. The data contain 9,500 to 15,000 distinct CDR3 sequences, 55% to 60% of them singletons. Sequencing was carried out using esophageal tumor tissue. Source of these receptors: a female donor with esophageal squamous cell carcinoma.

The chain has TRBV20-1 and TRBJ2-3, with 9 bases lining up with TRBD2. The J call may be incorrect, as the DNA end agrees better with TRBJ2-7. CDR1 and CDR2 from the germline V gene are DFQATT and SNEGSKA (reference sequence). The CDR3 is 13 residues long. The CDR3 DNA reads TGCAGTGCTAGTAGAGCGGGAGGCGAAGAGCAGTACTTC. This encodes CSASRAGGEEQYF.

Turning to this clonotype: A much larger clone differs by one base, so this may be a read error. V is TRBV6-1 and J is TRBJ2-1, with D hard to call. This CDR3 has 15 residues. CDR1 is MNHNS, CDR2 SASEGT, per germline. Trimming removed 7 bases from V and 10 bases from J, with 23 bases in between. The CDR3 protein is CASTPTASSSYEQFF. The CDR3, as DNA: TGTGCCAGCACCCCAACCGCCTCGAGCTCCTACGAGCAGTTCTTC.

CDR3 in amino acids: CASSLLGESYEQYF. The CDR3 DNA is TGTGCCAGCAGCTTACTGGGGGAGTCCTACGAGCAGTACTTC. The J gene is TRBJ2-5, the V gene TRBV7-4; either TRBD1 or TRBD2 may fit D (5 bases each). The end of the DNA fits TRBJ2-7 better, so the J call may be wrong. The CDR3 contains 14 residues. CDR1 is SGHVT and CDR2 is SQSDAQ in the germline V gene.

For this clonotype: Mismatch with germline at one junction end may stem from a read error. The chain combines TRBV5-5 with TRBJ2-4; 7 bases align to TRBD1. This CDR3 is 14 amino acids long. Germline V CDR1 and CDR2: SGHKS, YYEKEE (reference sequence). The CDR3 protein is CASSLKQGTSPLHF. CDR3 nucleotides: TGTGCCAGCAGCTTGAAACAGGGGACCTCACCCCTCCACTTC.

The chain carries TRBV7-2 and TRBJ2-4, with 11 bases that match TRBD2. The J call could be wrong; TRBJ2-7 is a better fit for the DNA end. The germline V gene has CDR1 SGHTA and CDR2 FQGNSA. This CDR3 is built from 16 residues. This CDR3 reads CASSLGLADPRHEQYF. CDR3 coding DNA: TGTGCCAGCAGCTTGGGACTAGCGGATCCCCGCCACGAGCAGTACTTC.

V is TRBV7-6 and J is TRBJ2-3; D may match TRBD1 or TRBD2 (6 bases each). The J call may be in error: the DNA end matches TRBJ2-5 better. There are 16 residues in the CDR3. Germline values: CDR1 SGHVS, CDR2 FNYEAQ. CDR3 protein: CASSFGGTGTPRTQYF. The DNA of the CDR3 is TGTGCCAGCAGCTTTGGGGGGACCGGGACACCCAGGACCCAGTACTTC.

Of note for this clonotype: At one end the junction does not follow the germline gene, possibly because of a read error. This rearrangement joins TRBV7-6 to TRBJ2-5; D may be TRBD1 (7 bases). The CDR3 is 16 amino acids. Germline CDR1 SGHVS, CDR2 FNYEAQ. The CDR3: CASSLAGGTGLETQYF. The CDR3 DNA follows: TGTGCTAGCAGCTTAGCAGGGGGGACGGGTCTAGAGACCCAGTACTTC.

In its sample, this clonotype was seen a few times. A much more abundant neighbour one base away suggests this may be a read error. The chain links TRBV19 to TRBJ2-7; 7 nucleotides line up with TRBD1. TRBJ2-1 explains the end of the DNA better; the J call may be wrong. The germline V gene has CDR1 LNHDA and CDR2 SQIVND (reference sequence). The CDR3 is 15 residues long. Here the CDR3 DNA reads TGTGCCAGTAGCGACAGGGCCGGAGCCTCCTACGAGCAGTTCTTC. This codes for CASSDRAGASYEQFF.

The chain recombines TRBV10-2 with TRBJ1-1, with D unresolved. The CDR3 loop spans 13 amino acids. V lost 7 bases, J lost 3 bases, and 12 bases lay in between. The germline V gene has CDR1 WSHSY and CDR2 SAAADI. The CDR3 protein is CASKFHGDTEAFF. DNA for the CDR3: TGCGCCAGCAAGTTTCACGGAGACACTGAAGCTTTCTTT.

This clonotype is a singleton in its sample. This sequence joins TRBV12-3 or TRBV12-4 and TRBJ2-5, with D possibly matching TRBD1 (6 bases). The DNA matches TRBJ2-1 better at its end, which makes the J call doubtful. There are 13 residues in the CDR3. The CDR3 loop is CASIKGDVGEQFF. CDR3 sequence (DNA): TGTGCCAGCATCAAGGGGGACGTAGGGGAGCAGTTCTTC.

This clonotype appeared a few times. V gene TRBV7-6 combines with J gene TRBJ2-4, with 7 positions matching TRBD1. The closer fit of TRBJ2-7 to the DNA end suggests the J call may be wrong. Germline assignment: CDR1 SGHVS and CDR2 FNYEAQ. CDR3 length: 14 amino acids. CDR3: CASSLRQGAYEQYF. CDR3 in DNA: TGTGCCAGCAGCCTTCGACAGGGAGCCTACGAGCAGTACTTC.

This clonotype has ten or more counts. This sequence may be a read error, since a much larger clone differs from it by one base. The rearrangement joins TRBV7-2 to TRBJ2-7; D ambiguous. Trimming removed 5 bases at V and 7 bases at J, with 18 bases between. From germline, CDR1 is SGHTA and CDR2 FQGNSA. The length of the CDR3 is 14 residues. Written as DNA, the CDR3 is TGTGCCAGCAGCCCTACAAGGGTTGCAAATGAGCAGTACTTC. It is translated as CASSPTRVANEQYF.

A note on this clonotype: This CDR3 fails to terminate in the conserved phenylalanine or tryptophan, so it likely reflects a read error. No DNA is shown, since the ends of the CDR3 on it are uncertain; the CDR3 is the one TCRdb lists. The V call is TRBV7-9, the J call TRBJ2-6; the DNA was not used to check the table's D call, TRBD2. The CDR3 numbers 20 amino acids, ends counted. Germline values: CDR1 SEHNR, CDR2 FQNEAQ (reference sequence). This CDR3 reads CASSLESGVGHATDTQYFGP.

This rearrangement joins TRBV7-8 to TRBJ1-1; D remains ambiguous. The CDR3 has 13 residues. Germline assignment: CDR1 SGHVS and CDR2 FQNEAQ. Deletions cut 1 base from V and 9 bases from J, with 12 bases between. The CDR3 loop reads CASSLEQTRKAFF. CDR3 DNA: TGTGCCAGCAGCTTAGAACAGACGAGAAAAGCTTTCTTT.

This clonotype occurred once. The chain links TRBV25-1 to TRBJ1-2; tentative D call: TRBD1 (6 bases). The CDR3 is made up of 13 amino acids. The V gene lost 6 bases and the J gene lost 5 bases, with 13 bases spanning the gap. Looked up from germline, CDR1 is MGHDK and CDR2 is SYGVNS. CDR3: CASRAGTRYGYTF. DNA for the CDR3: TGTGCCAGCAGGGCCGGGACACGGTATGGCTACACCTTC.

This clonotype occurred a few times. The chain couples TRBV7-6 to TRBJ2-3; possible D gene TRBD2, 6 bases. Trimming removed 0 bases at V and 3 bases at J, with 7 bases between. Per germline, CDR1 SGHVS and CDR2 FNYEAQ. This CDR3 is 14 amino acids long. The CDR3 nucleotides are TGTGCCAGCAGCTTAGCTAGCGGTACAGATACGCAGTATTTT. Its protein product is CASSLASGTDTQYF.

The chain is built from TRBV7-2 and TRBJ2-7, with TRBD2 matching over 10 bases. This CDR3 contains 16 residues. Germline assignment: CDR1 SGHTA and CDR2 FQGNSA. V was pared by 2 bases and J by 3 bases, with 7 bases of the junction left unmatched. CDR3 region: CASSLSSGRGSYEQYF. The CDR3 DNA reads TGTGCCAGCAGCTTATCTAGCGGGAGAGGTAGCTACGAGCAGTACTTC.

J is TRBJ2-7 and V is TRBV10-2, with D hard to call. The DNA end is a closer match to TRBJ2-1, so the J assignment may be wrong. The CDR3 has 12 residues. Per the germline V gene, CDR1 is WSHSY and CDR2 is SAAADI. This chain's CDR3 is CASSEFGNEQFF. As DNA, the CDR3 is TGCGCCAGCAGTGAATTCGGCAATGAGCAGTTCTTC.

This clonotype has just a few counts. This chain joins TRBV10-3 and TRBJ2-2; TRBD2 matches at 10 bases. V gave up 4 bases and J gave up 1 base; unmatched junction bases: 6. The CDR3 totals 17 residues. The germline CDR1 and CDR2 sequences are ENHRY and SYGVKD. CDR3: CAISVSSSGRNTGELFF. The CDR3 DNA reads as TGTGCCATCAGTGTGTCTTCTAGCGGGAGGAACACCGGGGAGCTGTTTTTT.

The chain links TRBV3-1 to TRBJ2-5, with D maybe TRBD2 (6 bases). V was trimmed by 2 bases and J by 5 bases, leaving 9 bases between them. Germline CDR1 and CDR2: LGHDT and YNNKEL (reference sequence). The CDR3 runs 13 residues. DNA of the CDR3: TGTGCCAGCAGCCAAAGAGCGGGCGAGACCCAGTACTTC. The encoded protein is CASSQRAGETQYF.